This TCR beta chain derives from a study of shared clonotypes between healthy human individuals. To note about this clone: Other DNA sequences of this sample code for an identical CDR3.

Per the original data handling: Filtering of immunoSEQ junctional sequences could not match full-length read filtering. Sequencing used immunoSEQ multiplex PCR; TCRdb keeps in-frame clones, though not all of them. V and J calls and clone size are as listed in that table; D and trimming were resolved from the DNA. The sample yields about 2.4 million clones, approximately 93% seen once. This clonotype was obtained from a young man in good health. Some clones in this sample may be carry-over from other donors' samples. The sample was naive CD4+ T cells from PBMCs. Subset noted: CD45RA+ positively selected.

The CDR3 sequence is CASSEGGDTQYF. CDR3 in DNA: TGTGCCAGCAGTGAGGGGGGGGATACGCAGTATTTT. J is TRBJ2-3 and V is TRBV2; 7 positions match TRBD2. V lost 3 bases and J lost 6; bases outside the gene matches: 0. CDR3 length: 12 residues. The germline gives CDR1 SNHLY, CDR2 FYNNEI.